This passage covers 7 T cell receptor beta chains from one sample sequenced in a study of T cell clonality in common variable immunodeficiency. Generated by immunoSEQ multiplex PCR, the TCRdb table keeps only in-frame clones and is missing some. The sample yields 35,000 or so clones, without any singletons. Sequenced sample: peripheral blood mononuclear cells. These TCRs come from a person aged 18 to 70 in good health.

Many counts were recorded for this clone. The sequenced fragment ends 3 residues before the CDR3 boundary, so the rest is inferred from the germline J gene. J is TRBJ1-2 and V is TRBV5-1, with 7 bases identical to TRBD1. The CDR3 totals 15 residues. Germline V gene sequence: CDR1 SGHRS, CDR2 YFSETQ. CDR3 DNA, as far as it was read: TGCGCCAGCAGCCCGGATTTGGGCAGGGGGAACGGC. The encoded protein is CASSPDLGRGNG. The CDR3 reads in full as CASSPDLGRGNGYTF.

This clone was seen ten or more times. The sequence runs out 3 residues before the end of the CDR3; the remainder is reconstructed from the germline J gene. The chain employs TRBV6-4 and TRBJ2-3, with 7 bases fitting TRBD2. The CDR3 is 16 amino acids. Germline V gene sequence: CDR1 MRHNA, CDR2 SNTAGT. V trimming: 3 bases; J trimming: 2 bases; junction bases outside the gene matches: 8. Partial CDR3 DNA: TGTGCCAGCAGTGAGGCGGCTAGCGGACCCACAGATACG. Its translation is CASSEAASGPTDT. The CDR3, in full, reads CASSEAASGPTDTQYF.

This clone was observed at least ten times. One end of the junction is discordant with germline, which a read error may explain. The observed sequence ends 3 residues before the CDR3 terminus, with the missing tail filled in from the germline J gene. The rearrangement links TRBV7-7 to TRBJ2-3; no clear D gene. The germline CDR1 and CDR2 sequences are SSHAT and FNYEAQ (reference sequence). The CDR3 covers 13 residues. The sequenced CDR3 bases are TGTGCTAGCAGCTTATACGGGACAGATACG. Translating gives CASSLYGTDT. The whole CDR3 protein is CASSLYGTDTQYF. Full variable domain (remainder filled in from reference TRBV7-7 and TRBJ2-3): GAGVSQSPRYKVTKRGQDVTLRCDPISSHATLYWYQQALGQGPEFLTYFNYEAQPDKSGLPSDRFSAERPEGSISTLTIQRTEQRDSAMYRCASSLYGTDTQYFGPGTRLTVL.

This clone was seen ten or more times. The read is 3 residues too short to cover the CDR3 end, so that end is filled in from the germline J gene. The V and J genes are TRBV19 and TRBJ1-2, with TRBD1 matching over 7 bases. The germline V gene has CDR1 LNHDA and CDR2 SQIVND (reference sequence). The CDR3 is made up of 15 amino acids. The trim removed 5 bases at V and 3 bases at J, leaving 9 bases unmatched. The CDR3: CASSASTGLYYGYTF. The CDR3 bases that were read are TGTGCCAGTAGTGCGTCGACAGGGCTTTACTATGGC.

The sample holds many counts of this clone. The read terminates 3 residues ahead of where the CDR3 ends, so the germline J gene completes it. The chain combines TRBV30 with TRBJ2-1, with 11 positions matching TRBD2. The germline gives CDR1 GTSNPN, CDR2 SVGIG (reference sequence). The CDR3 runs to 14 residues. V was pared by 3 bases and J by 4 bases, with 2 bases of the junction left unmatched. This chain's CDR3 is CAWSLAGGYNEQFF. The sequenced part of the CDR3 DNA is TGTGCCTGGAGCCTAGCGGGGGGTTACAATGAG. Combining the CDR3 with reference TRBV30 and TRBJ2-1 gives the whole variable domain SQTIHQWPATLVQPVGSPLSLECTVEGTSNPNLYWYRQAAGRGLQLLFYSVGIGQISSEVPQNLSASRPQDRQFILSSKKLLLSDSGFYLCAWSLAGGYNEQFFGPGTRLTVL.

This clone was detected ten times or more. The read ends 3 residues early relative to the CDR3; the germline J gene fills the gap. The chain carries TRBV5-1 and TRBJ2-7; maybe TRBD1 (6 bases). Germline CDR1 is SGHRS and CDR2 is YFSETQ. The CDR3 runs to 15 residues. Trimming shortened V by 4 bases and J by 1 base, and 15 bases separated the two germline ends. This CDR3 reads CASSPTYRVSYEQYF. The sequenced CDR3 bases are TGCGCCAGCAGCCCGACCTACAGGGTATCCTACGAG.

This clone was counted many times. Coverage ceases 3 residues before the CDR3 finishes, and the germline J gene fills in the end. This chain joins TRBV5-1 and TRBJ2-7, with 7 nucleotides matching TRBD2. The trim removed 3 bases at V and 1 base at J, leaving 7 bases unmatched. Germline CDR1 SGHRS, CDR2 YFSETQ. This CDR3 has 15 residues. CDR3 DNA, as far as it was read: TGCGCCAGCAGCTCCTCGGGACTACCTTCCTACGAG. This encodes CASSSSGLPSYE. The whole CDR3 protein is CASSSSGLPSYEQYF.